This TCR beta chain was obtained from a study of cytomegalovirus exposure and HLA in healthy donors. Study at large: The 95 to 150 validation repertoires used a platform that matched the one used for the approximately 620 first-cohort repertoires, as a later analysis reported. Study-level results: Despite most TCR sequences being rare, some public TCRs occurred in many donors.

The CDR3 loop spans 13 amino acids. V lost 3 bases, J lost 11 bases, and 3 bases stayed unmatched. Germline V gene lookup returns CDR1 SGHTA and CDR2 FQGNSA. This clone was picked up a small number of times. The antigen is undetermined. It was the approximately 110-subject validation cohort, separate from the roughly 700-subject first cohort, to which the donors belonged. Profiling relied on immunoSEQ multiplex PCR, and the TCRdb table lists in-frame clones only, not all of them. The table has roughly 68,000 clones, about 96% seen once; the top ten hold more than 2%. The sequencing sample was made of PBMCs. The chain has TRBV7-2 and TRBJ1-6; 8 positions agree with TRBD1. This TCR derives from a man aged 18 to 35 in good health and CMV-seronegative. The DNA of the CDR3 is TGTGCCAGCAGCTTGGACAGGGAGGCACCCCTCCACTTT. As protein: CASSLDREAPLHF.